Listed here is a single T cell receptor (beta chain). The specificity of this receptor is unknown. The data were produced on a NextSeq 550. The Human TCR Profiling Kit (MiLaboratory) was used to make UMI-labeled 5' RACE TRB cDNA libraries. The full amount of extracted RNA was used for cDNA synthesis, and the full amount of resulting cDNA was used for PCR amplification. The libraries were made side by side, with each library going through the same number of PCR cycles. As for the original processing: With a requirement of at least two reads per UMI, MIGEC and MiXCR extracted about 50,000 +/- 10,000 unique UMI-labeled TRB cDNA molecules per library. On average, approximately 40,000 +/- 10,000 functional in-frame TRB CDR3 nucleotide clonotypes lacking stop codons were found per library. After downsampling to 5000 UMI-labeled TRB molecules per sample, diversity metrics such as normalized Shannon-Wiener and Chao1 were calculated in VDJtools. For the central five CDR3 residues, VDJtools calculated physicochemical properties weighted by clonotype size, namely interaction energy, strength, volume and Kidera factor 4. TCRdb reprocessed the reads, reporting each CDR3 protein sequence once and no DNA. Clone size and V and J calls follow TCRdb, not the original study. The data table for this sample lists about 120,000 distinct CDR3 sequences. The top ten hold approximately 0.4% of the sample.

The CDR3 spans 14 residues, from the cysteine through the phenylalanine. DNA for this receptor is not on file. Per the germline V gene, MGHRA is the CDR1 and YSYEKL is the CDR2. The sample is drawn from a study of CXCR3-negative and CXCR3-positive naive CD8 T cells (dated by TCRdb to between 2019 and 2020). The study in broad terms: In total, 130 million to 150 million TRB reads were obtained, or roughly 1.5 +/- 0.3 million reads per library. Diversity and physicochemical repertoire analyses covered over 10 donors pooled from two independent experiments. The TRBV-TRBJ cluster analysis covered naive subsets from 5 donors and memory cells from 3 donors. What the research found in general, with its limitations: Comparably high repertoire diversity was found in both naive subsets, whereas much lower repertoire diversity was found in memory CD8+ T cells. Surface CD5, linked to self-reactivity in mice, was comparable between naive subsets; TCR interaction strength was therefore also inferred from TRB CDR3 physicochemical properties. TRB CDR3s from CXCR3-positive naive cells showed higher hydrophobicity (lower Kidera factor 4), lower energy, and higher strength and volume indices than CXCR3-negative naive cells. Similar TRBV-TRBJ usage was shown by naive CXCR3-negative and CXCR3-positive cells from the same donor, whereas distinct patterns were shown by memory cells. Freshly isolated PBMCs were used for most assays because CXCR3 expression went down partially after cryopreservation.

For each CD8+ T cell subset, flow sorting was done in triplicate, and about 300,000 cells per subset went directly into RLT lysis buffer. Naive CD8+ T cells were defined stringently as CD45RO-CCR7+CD27+CD95- to exclude memory contaminants. Peripheral blood mononuclear cells were isolated from buffy coats by standard density gradient centrifugation. A FACSAria III was used to flow-sort naive CD8+ T cells into CXCR3-negative and CXCR3-positive populations. Total RNA was extracted from sorted cells with an RNeasy Mini Kit. Sequencing used naive CXCR3+ CD8+ T cells from blood. In light of the paper, this sample's cell subset or site label describes: CD45RO-CCR7+CD27+CD95- naive CD8+ T cells expressing CXCR3 (TNR3+). This receptor chain uses TRBV4-1 and TRBJ2-1. This receptor was obtained from a human donor in good health. Some clones in this sample may be carry-over from other donors' samples. The CDR3 region has the sequence CASSPQTHYNEQFF.